The rows below give T cell receptor beta chains drawn from one sample of a study of cytomegalovirus exposure and HLA in healthy donors. The table came from immunoSEQ multiplex PCR; TCRdb's copy has only in-frame clones and leaves some out. In the table there are around 52,000 clones, 85% to 95% of which are singletons. Source material: PBMCs. The source of these receptors is a young woman in good health and CMV-seronegative. The CDR3 runs from the conserved cysteine through the conserved F or W. D genes are given only for firm matches. Clone size, where shown, is once, few, many, or a class for clones that have expanded.

TRBD2 | TRBJ2-7 | NA | TRBV28 | TGTGCCAGCAGTGCTGGACTAGTGTCACGCGAGCAGTACTTC | CASSAGLVSREQYF
NA | TRBJ1-1 | NA | TRBV5-6 | TGTGCCAGCAGCTTGGCATCTAGTCCTGAAGCTTTCTTT | CASSLASSPEAFF
TRBD2 | TRBJ2-2 | NA | TRBV4-2 | TGTGCCAGCAGCGCCAGCGGGGGCACCGGGGAGCTGTTTTTT | CASSASGGTGELFF
NA | TRBJ2-7 | NA | TRBV5-6 | TGTGCCAGCAGCTTTGTGTCCAGCGCCTACGAGCAGTACTTC | CASSFVSSAYEQYF
TRBD2 | TRBJ2-3 | NA | TRBV2 | TGTGCCAGCAGTACGGACCTAGCGGGGGTAGGAGATACGCAGTATTTT | CASSTDLAGVGDTQYF
TRBD2 | TRBJ2-7 | NA | TRBV4-1 | TGCGCCAGCAGCCTCATACAGGGGACTAGCGGGGGGAACGAGCAGTACTTC | CASSLIQGTSGGNEQYF
TRBD2 | TRBJ2-5 | NA | TRBV2 | TGTGCCGCAGCCTTCCTAGCGGGAGAGACCCAGTACTTC | CAAAFLAGETQYF
TRBD1 | TRBJ1-2 | NA | TRBV5-1 | TGCGCCAGCAGCTTGGGACAGGGGAGTGGCTACACCTTC | CASSLGQGSGYTF
NA | TRBJ1-2 | NA | TRBV6-1 | TGTGCCAGCAGTGATGAGGGGGTCCGGGGCTACACCTTC | CASSDEGVRGYTF
TRBD2 | TRBJ2-1 | NA | TRBV7-8 | TGTGCCAGCAGCTTAGCTACGGGTTCTAGGACTAGCGCCCACAATGAGCAGTTCTTC | CASSLATGSRTSAHNEQFF
NA | TRBJ2-1 | NA | TRBV7-2 | TGTGCCAGCAGCTTAGACAGGGTCTCAATCTTC | CASSLDRVSIF
TRBD1 | TRBJ1-1 | NA | TRBV9 | TGTGCCAGCGCCCGACAGGGGGAGAACACTGAAGCTTTCTTT | CASARQGENTEAFF
NA | TRBJ2-7 | once | TRBV6-5 | TGTGCCAGCAGGCCGGGTTACGGGACTGGGGACGAGCAGTACTTC | CASRPGYGTGDEQYF
TRBD2 | TRBJ2-3 | NA | TRBV7-2 | TGTGCCAGCAACCCAGGACTAGCGAGAACAGATACGCAGTATTTT | CASNPGLARTDTQYF
TRBD2 | TRBJ2-3 | few | TRBV5-1 | TGCGCCAGCAGCTCGAATACCGGGACTAGCATAGATACGCAGTATTTT | CASSSNTGTSIDTQYF
TRBD1 | TRBJ2-3 | NA | TRBV2 | TGTGCCAGCAGCGAGGACAGGGTCGCAGATACGCAGTATTTT | CASSEDRVADTQYF